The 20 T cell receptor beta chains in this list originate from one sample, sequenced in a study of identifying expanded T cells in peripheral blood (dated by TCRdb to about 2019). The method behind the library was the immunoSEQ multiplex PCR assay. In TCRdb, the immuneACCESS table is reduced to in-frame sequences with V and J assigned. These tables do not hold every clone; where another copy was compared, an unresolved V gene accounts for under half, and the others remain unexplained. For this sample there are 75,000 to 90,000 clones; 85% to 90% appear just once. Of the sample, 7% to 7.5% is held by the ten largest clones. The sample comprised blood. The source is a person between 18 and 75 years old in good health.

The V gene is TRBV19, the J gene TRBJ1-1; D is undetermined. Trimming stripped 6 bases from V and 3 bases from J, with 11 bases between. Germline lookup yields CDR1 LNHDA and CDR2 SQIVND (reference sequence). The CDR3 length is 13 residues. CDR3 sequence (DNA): TGTGCCAGTAGCTCTAGCGCCGACACTGAAGCTTTCTTT. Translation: CASSSSADTEAFF.

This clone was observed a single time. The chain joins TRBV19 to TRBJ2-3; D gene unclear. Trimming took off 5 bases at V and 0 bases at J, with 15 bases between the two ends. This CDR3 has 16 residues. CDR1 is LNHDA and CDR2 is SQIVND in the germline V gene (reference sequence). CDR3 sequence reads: CASSARRSFSTDTQYF. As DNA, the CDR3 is TGTGCCAGTAGTGCTCGTAGGAGCTTTAGCACAGATACGCAGTATTTT.

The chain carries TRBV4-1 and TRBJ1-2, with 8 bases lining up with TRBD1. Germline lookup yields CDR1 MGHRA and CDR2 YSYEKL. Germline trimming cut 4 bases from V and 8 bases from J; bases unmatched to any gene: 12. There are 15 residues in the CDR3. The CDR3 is CASSRGRDRFDGYTF. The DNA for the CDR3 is TGCGCCAGCAGCCGAGGGAGGGACAGGTTCGACGGCTACACCTTC.

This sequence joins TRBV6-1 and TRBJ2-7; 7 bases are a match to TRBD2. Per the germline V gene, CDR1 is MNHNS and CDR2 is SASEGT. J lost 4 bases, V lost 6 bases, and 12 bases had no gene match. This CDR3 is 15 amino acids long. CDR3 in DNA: TGTGCCAGCAGGGACGAGCGGGGAACCACTTACGAGCAGTACTTC. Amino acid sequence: CASRDERGTTYEQYF.

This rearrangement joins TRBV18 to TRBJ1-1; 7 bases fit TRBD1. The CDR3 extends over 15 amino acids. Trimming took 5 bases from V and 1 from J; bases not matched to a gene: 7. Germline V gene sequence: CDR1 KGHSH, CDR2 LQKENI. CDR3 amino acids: CASSIGQVQNTEAFF. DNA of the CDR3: TGTGCCAGCTCAATTGGACAGGTACAGAACACTGAAGCTTTCTTT.

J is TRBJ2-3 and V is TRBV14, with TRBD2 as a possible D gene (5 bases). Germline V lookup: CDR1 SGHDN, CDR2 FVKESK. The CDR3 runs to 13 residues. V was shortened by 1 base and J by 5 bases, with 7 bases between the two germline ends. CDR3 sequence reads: CASSQVGVDTQYF. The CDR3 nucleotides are TGTGCCAGCAGCCAAGTCGGGGTAGATACGCAGTATTTT.

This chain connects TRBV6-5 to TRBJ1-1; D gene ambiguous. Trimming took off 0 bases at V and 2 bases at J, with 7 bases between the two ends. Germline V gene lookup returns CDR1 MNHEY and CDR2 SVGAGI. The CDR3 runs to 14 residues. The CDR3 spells CASSYSEGNTEAFF. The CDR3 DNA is TGTGCCAGCAGTTACTCGGAGGGAAACACTGAAGCTTTCTTT.

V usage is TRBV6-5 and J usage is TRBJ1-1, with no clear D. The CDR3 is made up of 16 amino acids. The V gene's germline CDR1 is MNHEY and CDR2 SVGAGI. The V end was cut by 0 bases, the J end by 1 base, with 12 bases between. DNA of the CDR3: TGTGCCAGCAGTTACTCGTATTTGGTCGGGAACACTGAAGCTTTCTTT. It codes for CASSYSYLVGNTEAFF.

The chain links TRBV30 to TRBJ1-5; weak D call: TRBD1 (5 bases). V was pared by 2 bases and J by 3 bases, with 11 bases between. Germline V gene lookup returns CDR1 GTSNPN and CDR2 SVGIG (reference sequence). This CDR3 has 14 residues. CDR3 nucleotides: TGTGCCTGGAGTACCCTCGGACACAATCAGCCCCAGCATTTT. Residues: CAWSTLGHNQPQHF.

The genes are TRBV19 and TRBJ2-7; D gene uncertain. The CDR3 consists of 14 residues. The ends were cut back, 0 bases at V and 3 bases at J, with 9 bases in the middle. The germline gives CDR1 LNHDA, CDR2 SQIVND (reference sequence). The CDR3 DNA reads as TGTGCCAGTAGTATAGATTTCACATACTACGAGCAGTACTTC. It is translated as CASSIDFTYYEQYF.

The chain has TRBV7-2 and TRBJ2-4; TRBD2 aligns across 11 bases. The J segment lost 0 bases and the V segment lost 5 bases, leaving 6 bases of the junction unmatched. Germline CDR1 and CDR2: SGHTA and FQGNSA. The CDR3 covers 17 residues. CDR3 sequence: CASSPRTSGGAKNIQYF. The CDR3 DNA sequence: TGTGCCAGCAGCCCCAGAACTAGCGGGGGAGCCAAAAACATTCAGTACTTC.

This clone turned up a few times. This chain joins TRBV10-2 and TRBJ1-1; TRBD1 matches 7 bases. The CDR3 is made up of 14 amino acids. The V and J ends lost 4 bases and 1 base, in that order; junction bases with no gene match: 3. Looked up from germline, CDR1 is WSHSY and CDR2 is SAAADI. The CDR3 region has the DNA TGCGCCAGCAGTGGACGGACAGGGAACACTGAAGCTTTCTTT. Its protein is CASSGRTGNTEAFF.

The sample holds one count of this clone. CDR3 region: CASSGTGEETQYF. The CDR3 DNA follows: TGTGCCAGCAGTGGCACAGGGGAAGAGACCCAGTACTTC. The rearrangement joins TRBV2 to TRBJ2-5, with TRBD1 identical over 7 bases. The trim removed 4 bases at V and 3 bases at J, leaving 2 bases unmatched. Germline V gene data show CDR1 as SNHLY and CDR2 as FYNNEI. The CDR3 is made up of 13 amino acids.

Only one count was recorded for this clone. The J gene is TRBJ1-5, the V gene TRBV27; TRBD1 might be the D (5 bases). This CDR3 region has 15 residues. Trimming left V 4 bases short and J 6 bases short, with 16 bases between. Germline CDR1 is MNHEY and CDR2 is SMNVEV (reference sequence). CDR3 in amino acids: CASSSGGPRGQPQHF. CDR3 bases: TGTGCCAGCAGTTCCGGGGGACCCCGGGGTCAGCCCCAGCATTTT.

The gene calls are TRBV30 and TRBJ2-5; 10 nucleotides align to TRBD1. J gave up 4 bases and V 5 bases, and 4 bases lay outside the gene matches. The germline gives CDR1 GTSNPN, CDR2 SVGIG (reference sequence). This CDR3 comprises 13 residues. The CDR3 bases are TGTGCCTGGGCGACAGGGGGCACAGAGACCCAGTACTTC. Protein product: CAWATGGTETQYF.

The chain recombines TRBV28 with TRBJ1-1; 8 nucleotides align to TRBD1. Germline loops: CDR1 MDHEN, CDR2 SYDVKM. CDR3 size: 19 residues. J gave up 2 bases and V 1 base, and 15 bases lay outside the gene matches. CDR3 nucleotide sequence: TGTGCCAGCAGTTTATTCCTTACCTGGGACAGGTTAATAAACACTGAAGCTTTCTTT. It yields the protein CASSLFLTWDRLINTEAFF.

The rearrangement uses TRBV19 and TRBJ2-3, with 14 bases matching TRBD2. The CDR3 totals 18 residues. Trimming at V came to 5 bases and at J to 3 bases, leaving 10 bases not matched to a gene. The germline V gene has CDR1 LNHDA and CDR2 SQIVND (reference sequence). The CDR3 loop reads CASSLRTSGRSYTDTQYF. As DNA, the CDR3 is TGTGCCAGTAGTCTCCGGACTAGCGGGAGGTCCTATACAGATACGCAGTATTTT.

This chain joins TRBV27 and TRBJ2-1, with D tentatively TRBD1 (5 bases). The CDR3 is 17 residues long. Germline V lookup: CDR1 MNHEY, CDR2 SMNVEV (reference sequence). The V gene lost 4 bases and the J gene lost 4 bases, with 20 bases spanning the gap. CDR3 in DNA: TGTGCCAGCAGTTCCTACGGCCTAGGTGGGGCTTACAATGAGCAGTTCTTC. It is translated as CASSSYGLGGAYNEQFF.

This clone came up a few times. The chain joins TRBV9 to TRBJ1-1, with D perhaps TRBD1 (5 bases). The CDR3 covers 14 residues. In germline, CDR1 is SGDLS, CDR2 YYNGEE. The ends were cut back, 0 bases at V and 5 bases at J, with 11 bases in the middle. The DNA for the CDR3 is TGTGCCAGCAGCGTAGGGGGCCAACGGACTGAAGCTTTCTTT. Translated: CASSVGGQRTEAFF.

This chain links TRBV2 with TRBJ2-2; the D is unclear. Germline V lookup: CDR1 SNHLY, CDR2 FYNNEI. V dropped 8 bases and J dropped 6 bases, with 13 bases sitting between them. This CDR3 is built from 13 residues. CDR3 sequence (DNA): TGTGCCAGCTCGCAGTTGTTTGCCGGGGAGCTGTTTTTT. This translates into CASSQLFAGELFF.